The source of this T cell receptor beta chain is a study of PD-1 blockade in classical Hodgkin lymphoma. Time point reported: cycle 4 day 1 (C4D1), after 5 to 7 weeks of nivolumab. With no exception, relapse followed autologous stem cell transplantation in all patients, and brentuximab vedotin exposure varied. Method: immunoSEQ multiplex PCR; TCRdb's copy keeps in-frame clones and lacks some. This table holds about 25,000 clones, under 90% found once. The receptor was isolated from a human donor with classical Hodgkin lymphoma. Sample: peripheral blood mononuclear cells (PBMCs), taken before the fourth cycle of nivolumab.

The CDR3 DNA is TGTGCCAGTAGTAGGGACAGGACGGATGGCTACACCTTC. Amino acid sequence: CASSRDRTDGYTF. This chain connects TRBV19 to TRBJ1-2, with 8 bases fitting TRBD1. CDR3 length equals 13 residues. Germline V gene lookup returns CDR1 LNHDA and CDR2 SQIVND (reference sequence). V trimming: 4 bases; J trimming: 6 bases; junction bases outside the gene matches: 4.